This is a list of T cell receptor beta chains from one sample in a study of cytomegalovirus exposure and HLA in healthy donors. The repertoire was sequenced with immunoSEQ multiplex PCR; TCRdb's copy has only in-frame clones and lacks some. The data hold over 95,000 clones, with 65% to 80% observed a single time. The sequencing input was PBMCs. All receptors derive from a man aged 35-49 years in good health and CMV-seropositive. Both conserved end residues are part of each CDR3. A D gene is named only where the DNA matches it firmly. The listing skips clone size in some rows; elsewhere it reads once, few, many or a size class.

TRBJ2-7 . 11 TRBV28 . TGTGCCAGCACCCCGCGGTACGAGCAGTACTTC CASTPRYEQYF
TRBJ1-5 . 15 TRBV7-2 . TGTGCCAGCAGCTGGGCCCGGGGCCAGGGGCAGCCCCAGCATTTT CASSWARGQGQPQHF
TRBJ2-1 . 14 TRBV7-2 TRBD1 TGTGCCAGCAGCTGGGGACAGGCCTACAATGAGCAGTTCTTC CASSWGQAYNEQFF
TRBJ1-1 few 13 TRBV13 . TGTGCCGTCCGGGGTGGTGAGTACACTGAAGCTTTCTTT CAVRGGEYTEAFF
TRBJ1-4 once 14 TRBV6-5 TRBD1 TGTGCCAGCAGTAAAACAGGGGCCGATGAAAAACTGTTTTTT CASSKTGADEKLFF
TRBJ2-2 . 14 TRBV7-2 . TGTGCCACCTCTCTTTTACAGGGATCCGGGGAGCTGTTTTTT CATSLLQGSGELFF
TRBJ2-2 . 14 TRBV10-2 TRBD1 TGCGCCAGCCGACAGGGCCCGAACACCGGGGAGCTGTTTTTT CASRQGPNTGELFF
TRBJ2-7 . 14 TRBV28 TRBD1 TGTGCCAGCAGTTTCCCGGGACAGGGCTACGAGCAGTACTTC CASSFPGQGYEQYF
TRBJ1-5 . 14 TRBV2 . TGTGCCAGCAGTGGGATAGGGGCCAGTCAGCCCCAGCATTTT CASSGIGASQPQHF
TRBJ2-1 . 16 TRBV18 TRBD1 TGTGCCAGCTCACTACAGGGGGCGGACAACAATGCTGAGCAGTTCTTC CASSLQGADNNAEQFF
TRBJ2-1 . 13 TRBV18 TRBD1 TGTGCCAGCTCTAGACAGGGGGGCAATGAGCAGTTCTTC CASSRQGGNEQFF
TRBJ1-6 . 14 TRBV7-9 . TGTGCCAGCATCCCGACCGGGAAAGGCTCACCCCTCCACTTT CASIPTGKGSPLHF
TRBJ2-2 . 13 TRBV11-3 . TGTGCCAGCAGCTTAGATCCGGGCGGGGAGCTGTTTTTT CASSLDPGGELFF
TRBJ1-1 . 16 TRBV5-1 TRBD1 TGCGCCAGCAGCCCCCGGGACAGGGTTTTGGTCACTGAAGCTTTCTTT CASSPRDRVLVTEAFF
TRBJ1-1 . 16 TRBV4-2 TRBD1 TGTGCCAGCAGCCAGGGAGGGACAGGAGTGAACACTGAAGCTTTCTTT CASSQGGTGVNTEAFF
TRBJ2-7 . 15 TRBV5-4 TRBD2 TGTGCCAGCAGCTTCGGACTAGCGGGGGGCTACGAGCAGTACTTC CASSFGLAGGYEQYF
TRBJ2-5 . 16 TRBV7-6 . TGTGCCAGCAGCTTAGCGCAGGCAGGGCCCCAAGAGACCCAGTACTTC CASSLAQAGPQETQYF
TRBJ2-1 few 15 TRBV4-3 . TGCGCCAGCAGCCAGCAACTCGGGGTACGGAATGAGCAGTTCTTC CASSQQLGVRNEQFF
TRBJ1-3 . 13 TRBV11-2 . TGTGCCAGCAGCAACAGCCCCGGAAACACCATATATTTT CASSNSPGNTIYF
TRBJ2-1 . 13 TRBV11-3 . TGTGCCAGCAGCTTTGGGGCGGGGCGTGAGCAGTTCTTC CASSFGAGREQFF
TRBJ1-4 . 15 TRBV19 . TGTGCCAGCAGGGTTGAGGCGGCAGGGAATGAAAAACTGTTTTTT CASRVEAAGNEKLFF
TRBJ2-1 few 15 TRBV28 TRBD2 TGTGCCAGCAGGACTAGCGGGGGGGCTTTGGATGAGCAGTTCTTC CASRTSGGALDEQFF
TRBJ2-7 once 15 TRBV10-3 . TGTGCCATCAGTGAGTTTGAAGGTCAGGGTTACGAGCAGTACTTC CAISEFEGQGYEQYF
TRBJ2-7 few 14 TRBV10-3 TRBD1 TGTGCCATCAGGAACGGACAGGGGGCCTACGAGCAGTACTTC CAIRNGQGAYEQYF
TRBJ2-5 . 16 TRBV4-1 TRBD1 TGCGCCAGCAGCCAAGAGAACAGGGGGCGCGGAGAGACCCAGTACTTC CASSQENRGRGETQYF
TRBJ2-5 . 15 TRBV25-1 . TGTGCCAGCAGTGAATTCGAACAGAACCAAGAGACCCAGTACTTC CASSEFEQNQETQYF
TRBJ2-3 . 11 TRBV7-8 . TGTGCCAGCACCCAGACAGATACGCAGTATTTT CASTQTDTQYF
TRBJ1-2 . 18 TRBV4-3 . TGCGCCAGCAGCCAAGTTGGCCTGTCGGCGGGGTTTCGAAATGGCTACACCTTC CASSQVGLSAGFRNGYTF
TRBJ1-3 . 14 TRBV19 . TGTGCCAGTAGTATCTGGTCAGAAGGAAACACCATATATTTT CASSIWSEGNTIYF
TRBJ2-7 . 19 TRBV7-6 TRBD2 TGTGCCAGCAGCGCAACCCCGGGACTAGCGGGGGGGCCCGGGACCGAGCAGTACTTC CASSATPGLAGGPGTEQYF
TRBJ2-3 . 17 TRBV10-3 TRBD1 TGTGCCATCAGTGAGTCGACCGGGACAGGGGTCACAGATACGCAGTATTTT CAISESTGTGVTDTQYF
TRBJ1-1 few 13 TRBV6-5 . TGTGCCAGCAGACACCAGGGCCCCACTGAAGCTTTCTTT CASRHQGPTEAFF
TRBJ1-1 . 13 TRBV7-9 . TGTGCCAGCAGCTTAACGCCCCAGGGATCAGCTTTCTTT CASSLTPQGSAFF
TRBJ2-7 . 15 TRBV6-5 TRBD1 TGTGCCAGCAGATACGGACAGGGGGATATCTACGAGCAGTACTTC CASRYGQGDIYEQYF
TRBJ1-3 . 17 TRBV18 . TGTGCCAGCTCACCGAGGGCACAGGGCCGCTCTGGAAACACCATATATTTT CASSPRAQGRSGNTIYF
TRBJ1-1 . 19 TRBV4-3 TRBD1 TGCGCCAGCAGCCAAGATCTCGGGGACAGGCCCATAATGAACACTGAAGCTTTCTTT CASSQDLGDRPIMNTEAFF
TRBJ1-1 . 16 TRBV11-2 . TGTGCCAGCAGCTTAGATGTGTGGGGGGAGAACACTGAAGCTTTCTTT CASSLDVWGENTEAFF
TRBJ2-1 . 16 TRBV7-2 TRBD2 TGTGCCAGCAGCGCCCGACTAAACGGGGGGAACAATGAGCAGTTCTTC CASSARLNGGNNEQFF
TRBJ2-7 . 14 TRBV2 . TGTGCCAGCAGTGATAGACAGGCGACCTACGAGCAGTACTTC CASSDRQATYEQYF